This entry concerns a single T cell receptor beta chain. Its target is not known. The CDR3 has 14 amino acids. V lost 1 base and J 3 bases, leaving 10 bases between the germline ends. This entry comes from a study of vaccination effects on CD4 cells after COVID-19. Expansion of antigen-specific CD4+ T cells with viral peptide pools was carried out by the ViraFEST assay before sequencing. CD4+ T cell isolation took place after less than 13 days of culture. Vaccinated participants had no history of SARS-CoV-2 infection and tested negative for nucleocapsid antibodies. Sequenced by immunoSEQ multiplex PCR; TCRdb stores in-frame clones only, minus some. The table has around 71,000 clones, approximately 72% seen once.

The origin of this receptor is a human donor who received a COVID-19 vaccine. This chain uses TRBV5-3 with TRBJ1-2; the D gene is possibly TRBD1 (5 bases). Being an ORF, TRBV5-3 has a function that is uncertain. The sample consisted of CD4+ T cells from PBMCs cultured with HCoV-OC43 spike peptides, taken before COVID-19 vaccination. Subset reported: HCoV-OC43 spike overlapping peptide pool stimulation. DNA of the CDR3: TGTGCCAGAAGCTTGCGGGGGTCTGACTATGGCTACACCTTC. Its translation: CARSLRGSDYGYTF.